A single sample is the source of the 11 T cell receptor beta chains below, sequenced in a study of cytomegalovirus exposure and HLA in healthy donors (dated by TCRdb to about 2017). The library was produced with the immunoSEQ multiplex PCR assay. For the multiplex PCR, a mixture combining 60 forward primers for TCR Vbeta segments and 13 reverse primers for TCR Jbeta segments was used. TCRdb limited this immuneACCESS table to in-frame rearrangements with V and J called. A share of clones is missing; checked studies link under half to unresolved V genes, and the rest is unexplained. The sample table lists more than 150,000 clones, 80% to 85% of them with a count of one. Jointly, the top ten make up around 0.24% of the sample. Material: PBMCs. Receptors were obtained from a boy under 18 in good health and CMV-seronegative.

The CDR3 loop is CASSGQTGKDQETQYF. The DNA of the CDR3 is TGTGCCAGCAGTGGCCAGACAGGGAAGGACCAAGAGACCCAGTACTTC. This chain joins TRBV2 and TRBJ2-5; 7 bases line up with TRBD1. The CDR3 has 16 residues. With 4 bases clipped from V and 0 bases from J, the junction kept 8 bases outside the gene matches. Germline V gene data show CDR1 as SNHLY and CDR2 as FYNNEI.

This clone was counted a few times. The chain is built from TRBV6-4 and TRBJ2-3; 8 positions match TRBD2. Germline CDR1 reads MRHNA; CDR2 reads SNTAGT. The CDR3 spans 14 residues. The V and J ends lost 4 bases and 8 bases, in that order; junction bases with no gene match: 8. DNA for the CDR3: TGTGCCAGCAGTGTGGACGGGGGGGCTGTTACGCAGTATTTT. This codes for CASSVDGGAVTQYF.

This chain links TRBV11-2 with TRBJ2-5, with 7 bases identical to TRBD2. The CDR3 length is 15 residues. V gave up 3 bases and J gave up 5 bases; unmatched junction bases: 9. Germline CDR1 SGHAT, CDR2 FQNNGV. This chain's CDR3 is CASSFGGGEVETQYF. In DNA form, the CDR3 reads TGTGCCAGCAGCTTTGGTGGGGGGGAGGTCGAGACCCAGTACTTC.

This sequence joins TRBV28 and TRBJ2-7, with D unresolved. CDR1 and CDR2 from the germline V gene are MDHEN and SYDVKM. Trimming removed 6 bases at V and 3 bases at J, with 9 bases between. The length of the CDR3 is 12 residues. The CDR3 region is CASSPPNYEQYF. CDR3 in DNA: TGTGCCAGCAGCCCACCTAACTACGAGCAGTACTTC.

This chain links TRBV11-2 with TRBJ2-5; D unclear. V was cut by 0 bases and J by 2 bases, with 10 bases left in between. CDR1 and CDR2 from the germline V gene are SGHAT and FQNNGV. The CDR3 covers 15 residues. The CDR3 sequence: CASSLDRGSQETQYF. CDR3 in DNA: TGTGCCAGCAGCTTAGATCGTGGCAGTCAAGAGACCCAGTACTTC.

This chain joins TRBV27 and TRBJ2-5, with D tentatively TRBD2 (5 bases). Trimming removed 6 bases from V and 7 bases from J, with 15 bases in between. This CDR3 has 13 amino acids. CDR1 and CDR2 (germline): MNHEY, SMNVEV (reference sequence). CDR3 amino acids: CASSPTRLGTQYF. CDR3 nucleotides: TGTGCCAGCAGCCCCACTAGGTTGGGGACCCAGTACTTC.

The chain has TRBV4-1 and TRBJ1-2, with TRBD1 matching 8 bases. The trim removed 3 bases at V and 7 bases at J, leaving 13 bases unmatched. The CDR3 contains 16 residues. Per the germline V gene, CDR1 is MGHRA and CDR2 is YSYEKL. The CDR3 spells CASSHRDRGPGSGYTF. CDR3 sequence (DNA): TGCGCCAGCAGCCATCGCGACAGGGGTCCGGGGAGTGGCTACACCTTC.

This chain joins TRBV6-1 and TRBJ2-3; 11 bases are a match to TRBD2. With 2 bases clipped from V and 4 bases from J, the junction kept 2 bases outside the gene matches. This CDR3 region has 15 residues. The V gene's germline CDR1 is MNHNS and CDR2 SASEGT. In nucleotides, the CDR3 is TGTGCCAGCAGTGAACTAGCGGGAGGTTCAGATACGCAGTATTTT. This translates into CASSELAGGSDTQYF.

This chain connects TRBV5-5 to TRBJ2-7; D is possibly TRBD2 (6 bases). Germline V CDR1 and CDR2: SGHKS, YYEKEE (reference sequence). V lost 1 base and J 3 bases, leaving 8 bases between the germline ends. This CDR3 region has 13 residues. This chain's CDR3 is CASSLSGFYEQYF. CDR3 DNA sequence: TGTGCCAGCAGCTTGAGCGGGTTCTACGAGCAGTACTTC.

This chain connects TRBV5-1 to TRBJ2-7; possible D gene TRBD2, 5 bases. The V and J ends lost 0 bases and 3 bases respectively, with 7 bases between them. This CDR3 has 13 amino acids. Germline V CDR1 and CDR2: SGHRS, YFSETQ. The CDR3, as DNA: TGCGCCAGCAGCTTGGAACTAGTCTACGAGCAGTACTTC. This encodes CASSLELVYEQYF.

V gene TRBV28 combines with J gene TRBJ2-2, with D unclear. The CDR3 has 14 amino acids. CDR1 and CDR2 from the germline V gene are MDHEN and SYDVKM. V gave up 2 bases and J gave up 5 bases, with 9 bases separating them. The CDR3 loop reads CASSLASRTGELFF. The DNA of the CDR3 is TGTGCCAGCAGTTTAGCTAGTAGGACCGGGGAGCTGTTTTTT.